The 26 T cell receptor beta chains below all came from one sample that was sequenced in a study of cytomegalovirus exposure and HLA in healthy donors. PCR used 60 Vbeta primers and 13 Jbeta primers. Assay used: immunoSEQ multiplex PCR; TCRdb lists only in-frame clones, some missing. The sample has 100,000 or so clones, around 80% seen once. What was sequenced was PBMCs. All receptors come from a woman aged 18-29 years in good health and CMV-seronegative.

This chain joins TRBV28 and TRBJ1-2, with TRBD1 matching 8 bases. Looked up from germline, CDR1 is MDHEN and CDR2 is SYDVKM. The V gene end was trimmed by 4 bases and the J gene end by 4 bases; junction bases not matched to a gene: 11. The CDR3 has 16 amino acids. The CDR3 is CASSSNQGAHGYGYTF. In DNA, the CDR3 is TGTGCCAGCAGTTCCAACCAGGGGGCGCACGGCTATGGCTACACCTTC.

This chain connects TRBV11-3 to TRBJ2-1; 7 positions match TRBD2. The CDR3 runs 16 residues. With V trimmed by 4 bases and J by 5 bases, 11 bases remained unmatched. Germline V CDR1 and CDR2: SGHNT, YENEEA. CDR3 in DNA: TGTGCCAGCAGCTCGTGGAAGGGAGGGAGTGACAATGAGCAGTTCTTC. Its protein is CASSSWKGGSDNEQFF. The whole variable domain, filled in from reference TRBV11-3 and TRBJ2-1, reads EAGVVQSPRYKIIEKKQPVAFWCNPISGHNTLYWYLQNLGQGPELLIRYENEEAVDDSQLPKDRFSAERLKGVDSTLKIQPAELGDSAVYLCASSSWKGGSDNEQFFGPGTRLTVL.

J is TRBJ2-5 and V is TRBV2; no definite D call. The CDR3 loop spans 14 amino acids. In germline, CDR1 is SNHLY, CDR2 FYNNEI. Trimming removed 6 bases at V and 5 bases at J, with 16 bases between. CDR3 in amino acids: CASRGDRYVETQYF. CDR3 sequence (DNA): TGTGCCAGCAGGGGCGATAGATATGTTGAGACCCAGTACTTC. The whole variable domain, remainder taken from reference TRBV2 and TRBJ2-5, is EPEVTQTPSHQVTQMGQEVILRCVPISNHLYFYWYRQILGQKVEFLVSFYNNEISEKSEIFDDQFSVERPDGSNFTLKIRSTKLEDSAMYFCASRGDRYVETQYFGPGTRLLVL.

This sequence joins TRBV27 and TRBJ1-6; the D gene is possibly TRBD1 (6 bases). With 1 base removed from V and 8 bases from J, the gap between germline ends came to 12 bases. The CDR3 is 15 residues long. Per the germline V gene, CDR1 is MNHEY and CDR2 is SMNVEV (reference sequence). DNA of the CDR3: TGTGCCAGCAGTTTATATGGACAGATCGATTCACCCCTCCACTTT. Its translation is CASSLYGQIDSPLHF.

V is TRBV21-1 and J is TRBJ1-6; TRBD1, the table's D call, was not compared with the DNA. TRBV21-1 is a pseudogene locus. The CDR3 is made up of 24 amino acids. In DNA, the CDR3 is TGTGCCAGCAGCATCTATGATCCCTTCTCCAGGGGCGGCCAGTCCGACCGCCGGACTTCACCCCTCCACTTT. This translates into CASSIYDPFSRGGQSDRRTSPLHF.

This clone was found once. This rearrangement joins TRBV30 to TRBJ2-7; tentatively, D is TRBD2 (6 bases). The CDR3 extends over 12 amino acids. V was clipped by 4 bases and J by 4 bases, with 11 bases between them. Germline CDR1 reads GTSNPN; CDR2 reads SVGIG (reference sequence). CDR3 residues: CAWTGAGYEQYF. CDR3 in DNA: TGTGCCTGGACGGGAGCTGGGTACGAGCAGTACTTC.

The J gene is TRBJ2-7, the V gene TRBV4-1, with a possible D match to TRBD2 (6 bases). The CDR3 consists of 15 residues. V shed 0 bases and J shed 2 bases, with 11 bases lying between them. Germline V lookup: CDR1 MGHRA, CDR2 YSYEKL. The CDR3 DNA sequence: TGCGCCAGCAGCCAAGATCTCGGGGGACCCTACGAGCAGTACTTC. This translates into CASSQDLGGPYEQYF.

This clone was counted between two and nine times. The chain is built from TRBV18 and TRBJ1-1; 9 bases match TRBD1. Trimming removed 1 base from V and 6 bases from J; junction bases left unmatched: 6. The CDR3 length is 15 residues. Germline values: CDR1 KGHSH, CDR2 LQKENI. CDR3 sequence reads: CASSPQGQGVAEAFF. The DNA for the CDR3 is TGTGCCAGCTCACCACAGGGACAGGGAGTCGCTGAAGCTTTCTTT.

This clone was recorded once. V and J are TRBV4-1 and TRBJ1-6, with 9 bases that match TRBD1. From germline, CDR1 is MGHRA and CDR2 YSYEKL. This CDR3 comprises 16 residues. Trimming cost V 0 bases and J 7 bases; bases outside gene matches: 4. The CDR3 loop reads CASSQEGQGGNSPLHF. The CDR3 coding sequence is TGCGCCAGCAGCCAAGAGGGACAGGGCGGAAATTCACCCCTCCACTTT.

The V and J genes are TRBV6-5 and TRBJ2-3, with 10 bases lining up with TRBD1. Losses at the gene ends were 8 bases for V and 9 bases for J; bases not matched to a gene: 14. This CDR3 contains 15 residues. The V gene's germline CDR1 is MNHEY and CDR2 SVGAGI. CDR3 protein: CASHEGQGPGATQYF. CDR3 nucleotide sequence: TGTGCCAGCCACGAGGGACAGGGGCCGGGAGCCACGCAGTATTTT.

The chain has TRBV5-6 and TRBJ1-3; D remains unclear. The CDR3 has 14 residues. Trimming pared 0 bases from V and 0 bases from J, leaving 4 bases between. The germline V gene encodes CDR1 SGHDT and CDR2 YYEEEE. The CDR3 spells CASSLAGSGNTIYF. In DNA, the CDR3 is TGTGCCAGCAGCTTGGCCGGCTCTGGAAACACCATATATTTT.

This chain links TRBV7-2 with TRBJ2-1; D possibly corresponds to TRBD2 (5 bases). Deletions cut 1 base from V and 6 bases from J, with 13 bases between. Germline V gives CDR1 SGHTA, CDR2 FQGNSA. This CDR3 contains 15 residues. The CDR3 spells CASSLVREWGNEQFF. The CDR3 nucleotides are TGTGCCAGCAGCTTAGTGAGGGAGTGGGGCAATGAGCAGTTCTTC.

The chain combines TRBV4-1 with TRBJ2-1; 7 bases align to TRBD2. With V trimmed by 1 base and J by 0 bases, 6 bases remained unmatched. Looked up from germline, CDR1 is MGHRA and CDR2 is YSYEKL. The CDR3 spans 17 residues. DNA for the CDR3: TGCGCCAGCAGCCAAGGCTGGGGCGGGAGCTCCTACAATGAGCAGTTCTTC. Protein product: CASSQGWGGSSYNEQFF.

The chain has TRBV5-6 and TRBJ1-2, with D tentatively TRBD1 (5 bases). From germline, CDR1 is SGHDT and CDR2 YYEEEE. V lost 4 bases to trimming and J lost 2 bases, with 15 bases between them. This CDR3 has 15 amino acids. The CDR3 coding sequence is TGTGCCAGCAGCGATGTAAACAGGAAAAACTATGGCTACACCTTC. This encodes CASSDVNRKNYGYTF.

This clone was seen a single time. The chain carries TRBV2 and TRBJ2-6, with 9 nucleotides matching TRBD1. Germline values: CDR1 SNHLY, CDR2 FYNNEI. CDR3 size: 19 residues. Trimming removed 0 bases from V and 0 bases from J; junction bases left unmatched: 6. In DNA, the CDR3 is TGTGCCAGCAGTGAAGCTAGACGGACAGGGGACTCTGGGGCCAACGTCCTGACTTTC. Its translation: CASSEARRTGDSGANVLTF.

The rearrangement uses TRBV7-9 and TRBJ1-1; D is unclear. Germline V gives CDR1 SEHNR, CDR2 FQNEAQ (reference sequence). V was trimmed by 6 bases and J by 6 bases, leaving 14 bases between them. The CDR3 is 13 residues long. The CDR3 region has the DNA TGTGCCAGCAGACATGTGCGGGATGCTGAAGCTTTCTTT. Protein sequence: CASRHVRDAEAFF.

This chain joins TRBV6-5 and TRBJ2-7; the match to TRBD2 covers 9 bases. J gave up 0 bases and V 8 bases, and 8 bases lay outside the gene matches. The CDR3 is 15 amino acids. CDR1 and CDR2 (germline): MNHEY, SVGAGI. The CDR3, as DNA: TGTGCCAGCCGTTCGCGGGGGGGAAGCTCCTACGAGCAGTACTTC. The encoded protein is CASRSRGGSSYEQYF.

The rearrangement links TRBV6-6 to TRBJ2-3, with 9 bases identical to TRBD2. The CDR3 is 16 amino acids. Per the germline V gene, CDR1 is MNHNY and CDR2 is SVGAGI (reference sequence). Trimming cost V 5 bases and J 7 bases; bases outside gene matches: 13. This chain's CDR3 is CASSPRGSGGPNTQYF. The CDR3, as DNA: TGTGCCAGCAGTCCCCGGGGTAGCGGGGGACCTAATACGCAGTATTTT.

The V call is TRBV11-3, the J call TRBJ1-5, with 7 nucleotides matching TRBD1. V lost 4 bases, J lost 6 bases, and 15 bases stayed unmatched. The CDR3 totals 17 residues. Germline V lookup: CDR1 SGHNT, CDR2 YENEEA. The CDR3 DNA follows: TGTGCCAGCAGCTGTGGGGACAGCTGGCGGTTGGGTCAGCCCCAGCATTTT. Translated: CASSCGDSWRLGQPQHF. The full variable domain, rest sourced from reference TRBV11-3 and TRBJ1-5, is EAGVVQSPRYKIIEKKQPVAFWCNPISGHNTLYWYLQNLGQGPELLIRYENEEAVDDSQLPKDRFSAERLKGVDSTLKIQPAELGDSAVYLCASSCGDSWRLGQPQHFGDGTRLSIL.

This clone was detected only once. V usage is TRBV7-2 and J usage is TRBJ1-4, with a tentative D call TRBD1 (6 bases). Germline CDR1 and CDR2: SGHTA and FQGNSA. The V end lost 4 bases, the J end lost 7 bases, and 16 bases lay between the germline ends. There are 15 residues in the CDR3. The CDR3 region is CASSSRGLGGEKLFF. For the CDR3, the DNA is TGTGCCAGCAGCTCGCGGGGGCTGGGTGGTGAAAAACTGTTTTTT.

As regards this clone: Additional DNA sequences in this sample encode the identical CDR3. This sequence joins TRBV5-6 and TRBJ1-2, with D possibly matching TRBD1 (5 bases). Trimming took off 3 bases at V and 8 bases at J, with 11 bases between the two ends. Per the germline V gene, CDR1 is SGHDT and CDR2 is YYEEEE. The CDR3 is 12 residues long. CDR3 sequence: CASSWGLGGYTF. The CDR3 DNA reads TGTGCCAGCAGCTGGGGACTAGGGGGCTACACCTTC.

CDR3 residues: CSVPLSRKSSYNEQFF. CDR3 coding DNA: TGCAGCGTGCCCCTCTCCAGGAAGAGCTCCTACAATGAGCAGTTCTTC. This chain uses TRBV29-1 with TRBJ2-1; D gene unclear. This CDR3 is 16 amino acids long. The V end lost 6 bases, the J end lost 0 bases, and 18 bases lay between the germline ends. The germline V gene encodes CDR1 SQVTM and CDR2 ANQGSEA.

V gene TRBV2 combines with J gene TRBJ1-2; D might be TRBD1 (5 bases). In germline, CDR1 is SNHLY, CDR2 FYNNEI. The CDR3 covers 15 residues. Trimming cost V 2 bases and J 4 bases, with 14 bases left between them. The CDR3 DNA reads TGTGCCAGCAGTGAAAGGCAGGGAGGACTCTATGGCTACACCTTC. The encoded protein is CASSERQGGLYGYTF.

This chain connects TRBV7-9 to TRBJ2-2; a weak D match, TRBD1 (6 bases). Germline V gene lookup returns CDR1 SEHNR and CDR2 FQNEAQ (reference sequence). V was clipped by 1 base and J by 2 bases, with 17 bases between them. The CDR3 has 18 residues. For the CDR3, the DNA is TGTGCCAGCAGCTTAGTCCGATACAGGGCGGAAAACACCGGGGAGCTGTTTTTT. Protein sequence: CASSLVRYRAENTGELFF.

The J gene is TRBJ2-7, the V gene TRBV9; TRBD1 agrees at 10 bases. This CDR3 is 15 amino acids long. The V gene's germline CDR1 is SGDLS and CDR2 YYNGEE. V was pared by 4 bases and J by 5 bases, with 9 bases of the junction left unmatched. In DNA, the CDR3 is TGTGCCAGCAGCCCGGGGGGGGGACAGGGGAACGAGCAGTACTTC. It encodes CASSPGGGQGNEQYF.

V is TRBV4-2 and J is TRBJ2-5; D ambiguous. This CDR3 spans 13 amino acids. Germline assignment: CDR1 LGHNA and CDR2 YNFKEQ. Trimming left V 0 bases short and J 4 bases short, with 6 bases between. CDR3 sequence reads: CASSQDIVETQYF. In nucleotides, the CDR3 is TGTGCCAGCAGCCAAGATATAGTAGAGACCCAGTACTTC.